This TCR beta chain was captured by sequencing in a study of shared clonotypes between healthy human individuals. All donors qualified as healthy HIV-negative adults and had experienced no recent acute infections or vaccinations. The study, taken as a whole, reports: Against clonotypes common to all four donors, non-shared ones had lower generation probabilities.

A note on this clone: The antigen is not known.

Every subset's genomic DNA went evenly onto several immunoSEQ plates. Assay: immunoSEQ multiplex PCR; the TCRdb copy retains only in-frame clones and omits some. Here the sample spans some 1.1 million clones, around 77% being singletons. The receptor was derived from a man aged 18 to 30 in good health. Some clones in this sample may be carry-over from other donors' samples. Material: memory CD4+ T cells from PBMCs. Specified subset: CD45RA-negative fraction.

CDR3 in amino acids: CASSLSQLPLRDRNEQYF. As DNA, the CDR3 is TGTGCCAGCAGCTTGTCCCAGCTACCTTTGCGGGATAGAAACGAGCAGTACTTC. The chain carries TRBV5-4 and TRBJ2-7; possibly TRBD2 for D (6 bases). CDR3 length equals 18 residues. The V end lost 1 base, the J end lost 5 bases, and 25 bases lay between the germline ends. Per the germline V gene, CDR1 is SGHNT and CDR2 is YYREEE (reference sequence).